Listed below are T cell receptor beta chains from one sample, sequenced in a study of cytomegalovirus exposure and HLA in healthy donors. The repertoire was sequenced with immunoSEQ multiplex PCR; TCRdb's copy has only in-frame clones and lacks some. The table records 150,000 to 160,000 clones, 86% of them present only once. Sequenced sample: PBMCs. The receptors shown here come from a human donor in good health. CDR3s include the opening cysteine and the closing phenylalanine or tryptophan. A D gene is named only where the DNA matches it firmly. A row's size may be missing; if present it is once, few, many or a size class.

abundance: few; d_gene: TRBD2; v_gene: TRBV6-6; len: 14; j_gene: TRBJ2-5; CDR3aa: CASSHTSGQETQYF; CDR3nt: TGTGCCAGCAGCCATACTAGCGGCCAAGAGACCCAGTACTTC
abundance: -; d_gene: -; v_gene: TRBV10-3; len: 16; j_gene: TRBJ2-5; CDR3aa: CAISGTGSFPQETQYF; CDR3nt: TGTGCCATCAGTGGTACAGGGAGCTTCCCTCAAGAGACCCAGTACTTC
abundance: -; d_gene: TRBD2; v_gene: TRBV5-1; len: 16; j_gene: TRBJ2-1; CDR3aa: CASSSYGGALNNEQFF; CDR3nt: TGCGCCAGCAGCTCCTACGGGGGGGCCCTAAACAATGAGCAGTTCTTC
abundance: -; d_gene: -; v_gene: TRBV6-6; len: 14; j_gene: TRBJ1-2; CDR3aa: CASRRGGSNYGYTF; CDR3nt: TGTGCCAGCAGGAGAGGGGGATCTAACTATGGCTACACCTTC
abundance: -; d_gene: -; v_gene: TRBV7-2; len: 14; j_gene: TRBJ2-1; CDR3aa: CASSLVGGGDEQFF; CDR3nt: TGTGCCAGCAGCTTAGTGGGAGGAGGAGATGAGCAGTTCTTC
abundance: -; d_gene: -; v_gene: TRBV27; len: 14; j_gene: TRBJ1-2; CDR3aa: CASSLTGFPDGYTF; CDR3nt: TGTGCCAGCAGTTTAACAGGATTCCCTGACGGCTACACCTTC
abundance: -; d_gene: TRBD1; v_gene: TRBV27; len: 18; j_gene: TRBJ2-7; CDR3aa: CASSLGTGKSGPTYEQYF; CDR3nt: TGTGCCAGCAGTCTCGGGACAGGGAAATCGGGTCCTACCTACGAGCAGTACTTC
abundance: -; d_gene: -; v_gene: TRBV4-2; len: 14; j_gene: TRBJ2-1; CDR3aa: CASSQVGIYNEQFF; CDR3nt: TGTGCCAGCAGCCAAGTCGGGATCTACAATGAGCAGTTCTTC
abundance: -; d_gene: -; v_gene: TRBV7-6; len: 13; j_gene: TRBJ1-3; CDR3aa: CASSSDIGNTIYF; CDR3nt: TGTGCCAGCAGCTCCGACATCGGAAACACCATATATTTT
abundance: -; d_gene: TRBD2; v_gene: TRBV18; len: 15; j_gene: TRBJ2-1; CDR3aa: CASSLLAGEYNEQFF; CDR3nt: TGTGCCAGCTCACTATTAGCGGGGGAATACAATGAGCAGTTCTTC
abundance: -; d_gene: TRBD1; v_gene: TRBV5-4; len: 14; j_gene: TRBJ2-3; CDR3aa: CASSWTGGPDTQYF; CDR3nt: TGTGCCAGCAGCTGGACAGGGGGACCAGATACGCAGTATTTT
abundance: -; d_gene: -; v_gene: TRBV11-2; len: 16; j_gene: TRBJ1-2; CDR3aa: CASSLFARTENYGYTF; CDR3nt: TGTGCCAGCAGCCTATTCGCTCGGACAGAAAACTATGGCTACACCTTC
abundance: -; d_gene: -; v_gene: TRBV29-1; len: 13; j_gene: TRBJ1-2; CDR3aa: CSTRTALFSGYTF; CDR3nt: TGCAGCACTCGGACAGCCCTGTTTTCTGGCTACACCTTC
abundance: -; d_gene: -; v_gene: TRBV7-3; len: 13; j_gene: TRBJ2-7; CDR3aa: CASSSTKSSQQYF; CDR3nt: TGTGCCAGCAGCTCCACTAAAAGCAGCCAGCAGTACTTC
abundance: -; d_gene: -; v_gene: TRBV6-1; len: 15; j_gene: TRBJ1-2; CDR3aa: CASSENENGVYGYTF; CDR3nt: TGTGCCAGCAGTGAGAATGAGAACGGAGTCTATGGCTACACCTTC
abundance: -; d_gene: -; v_gene: TRBV6-6; len: 13; j_gene: TRBJ1-1; CDR3aa: CASLWQVNTEAFF; CDR3nt: TGTGCCAGTCTCTGGCAGGTTAACACTGAAGCTTTCTTT
abundance: -; d_gene: -; v_gene: TRBV27; len: 15; j_gene: TRBJ1-1; CDR3aa: CASSLYGEGDTEAFF; CDR3nt: TGTGCCAGCAGTTTATATGGAGAGGGGGACACTGAAGCTTTCTTT
abundance: -; d_gene: TRBD1; v_gene: TRBV7-8; len: 16; j_gene: TRBJ2-1; CDR3aa: CASSFRQGDRKTLQFF; CDR3nt: TGTGCCAGCAGCTTCCGGCAGGGGGACAGAAAAACCTTACAGTTCTTC
abundance: few; d_gene: -; v_gene: TRBV7-9; len: 15; j_gene: TRBJ1-4; CDR3aa: CASSLAAGRGEKLFF; CDR3nt: TGTGCCAGCAGCTTAGCGGCGGGCCGAGGCGAAAAACTGTTTTTT
abundance: -; d_gene: -; v_gene: TRBV7-9; len: 13; j_gene: TRBJ2-7; CDR3aa: CASSFGRGYEQYF; CDR3nt: TGTGCCAGCAGCTTCGGCAGGGGCTACGAGCAGTACTTC
abundance: -; d_gene: TRBD2; v_gene: TRBV7-2; len: 15; j_gene: TRBJ2-1; CDR3aa: CASSSPGGANNEQFF; CDR3nt: TGTGCCAGCAGCTCACCGGGGGGGGCCAACAATGAGCAGTTCTTC
abundance: -; d_gene: TRBD1; v_gene: TRBV5-1; len: 15; j_gene: TRBJ2-1; CDR3aa: CASSPDRASYNEQFF; CDR3nt: TGCGCCAGCAGCCCGGACAGGGCGTCCTACAATGAGCAGTTCTTC
abundance: -; d_gene: -; v_gene: TRBV21-1; len: 15; j_gene: TRBJ1-2; CDR3aa: CASPHPPGARYGYTF; CDR3nt: TGTGCCAGCCCTCACCCTCCAGGGGCTCGGTATGGCTACACCTTC
abundance: once; d_gene: -; v_gene: TRBV6-4; len: 13; j_gene: TRBJ2-1; CDR3aa: CASSEKGMDEQFF; CDR3nt: TGTGCCAGCAGTGAAAAGGGGATGGATGAGCAGTTCTTC
abundance: -; d_gene: TRBD1; v_gene: TRBV6-5; len: 14; j_gene: TRBJ2-7; CDR3aa: CASSAGQGIYEQYF; CDR3nt: TGTGCCAGCAGTGCCGGACAGGGGATCTACGAGCAGTACTTC
abundance: -; d_gene: -; v_gene: TRBV7-2; len: 15; j_gene: TRBJ1-1; CDR3aa: CASSLALTGVGEAFF; CDR3nt: TGTGCCAGCAGCTTAGCGCTGACCGGGGTAGGTGAAGCTTTCTTT
abundance: few; d_gene: TRBD2; v_gene: TRBV2; len: 15; j_gene: TRBJ2-7; CDR3aa: CASSEGLAGAAEQYF; CDR3nt: TGTGCCAGCAGTGAGGGACTAGCGGGAGCCGCCGAGCAGTACTTC
abundance: -; d_gene: -; v_gene: TRBV5-4; len: 13; j_gene: TRBJ2-5; CDR3aa: CASSPKYQETQYF; CDR3nt: TGTGCCAGCAGCCCTAAGTACCAAGAGACCCAGTACTTC
abundance: -; d_gene: -; v_gene: TRBV19; len: 13; j_gene: TRBJ1-1; CDR3aa: CASNQGKNTEAFF; CDR3nt: TGTGCCAGTAACCAGGGGAAGAACACTGAAGCTTTCTTT
abundance: -; d_gene: TRBD1; v_gene: TRBV18; len: 14; j_gene: TRBJ2-7; CDR3aa: CASSLGTGSGEQYF; CDR3nt: TGTGCCAGCTCACTAGGGACAGGGTCGGGCGAGCAGTACTTC
abundance: -; d_gene: -; v_gene: TRBV27; len: 14; j_gene: TRBJ1-2; CDR3aa: CASSYSGINHGYTF; CDR3nt: TGTGCCAGCAGTTACTCCGGGATAAACCATGGCTACACCTTC
abundance: few; d_gene: -; v_gene: TRBV25-1; len: 16; j_gene: TRBJ1-3; CDR3aa: CASSASYTGSGNTIYF; CDR3nt: TGTGCCAGCAGTGCCTCCTATACAGGGTCTGGAAACACCATATATTTT
abundance: -; d_gene: TRBD1; v_gene: TRBV28; len: 18; j_gene: TRBJ2-2; CDR3aa: CASSSHSWDRANTGELFF; CDR3nt: TGTGCCAGCAGTTCCCACTCGTGGGACAGAGCGAACACCGGGGAGCTGTTTTTT
abundance: many; d_gene: -; v_gene: TRBV7-8; len: 13; j_gene: TRBJ1-2; CDR3aa: CASSIQENYGYTF; CDR3nt: TGTGCCAGCAGCATACAGGAGAACTATGGCTACACCTTC
abundance: -; d_gene: -; v_gene: TRBV6-5; len: 15; j_gene: TRBJ1-6; CDR3aa: CASTRNRERNSPLHF; CDR3nt: TGTGCCAGCACCAGAAACCGGGAACGAAATTCACCCCTCCACTTT
abundance: -; d_gene: -; v_gene: TRBV27; len: 14; j_gene: TRBJ2-4; CDR3aa: CASSLSSVGNIQYF; CDR3nt: TGTGCCAGCAGTTTAAGTAGCGTCGGGAACATTCAGTACTTC
abundance: -; d_gene: TRBD1; v_gene: TRBV6-5; len: 13; j_gene: TRBJ1-2; CDR3aa: CASTRQGSYGYTF; CDR3nt: TGTGCCAGCACCCGACAGGGATCCTATGGCTACACCTTC
abundance: -; d_gene: -; v_gene: TRBV2; len: 14; j_gene: TRBJ1-3; CDR3aa: CASTADISGNTIYF; CDR3nt: TGTGCCAGCACCGCGGATATCTCTGGAAACACCATATATTTT
abundance: -; d_gene: TRBD2; v_gene: TRBV29-1; len: 16; j_gene: TRBJ2-1; CDR3aa: CSAPPSGRGIYNEQFF; CDR3nt: TGCAGCGCTCCCCCCAGCGGGAGGGGGATATACAATGAGCAGTTCTTC
abundance: -; d_gene: TRBD2; v_gene: TRBV2; len: 16; j_gene: TRBJ2-7; CDR3aa: CARSSTERENLYEQYF; CDR3nt: TGTGCCAGATCCTCCACGGAGCGGGAGAATCTCTACGAGCAGTACTTC
abundance: -; d_gene: TRBD1; v_gene: TRBV7-9; len: 14; j_gene: TRBJ2-7; CDR3aa: CASTPPGQRNEQYF; CDR3nt: TGTGCCAGCACCCCCCCGGGACAGCGAAACGAGCAGTACTTC
abundance: -; d_gene: TRBD1; v_gene: TRBV2; len: 14; j_gene: TRBJ1-3; CDR3aa: CASSEGTGIRTIYF; CDR3nt: TGTGCCAGCAGTGAGGGGACAGGGATTCGCACCATATATTTT
abundance: -; d_gene: -; v_gene: TRBV14; len: 16; j_gene: TRBJ2-1; CDR3aa: CASSQDFPKGVNEQFF; CDR3nt: TGTGCCAGCAGCCAAGATTTCCCTAAGGGGGTCAATGAGCAGTTCTTC
abundance: -; d_gene: -; v_gene: TRBV7-9; len: 15; j_gene: TRBJ1-5; CDR3aa: CASSYENGANQPQHF; CDR3nt: TGTGCCAGCAGCTATGAAAACGGAGCTAATCAGCCCCAGCATTTT
abundance: once; d_gene: -; v_gene: TRBV7-2; len: 15; j_gene: TRBJ2-3; CDR3aa: CASSFGNSLADTQYF; CDR3nt: TGTGCCAGCAGCTTTGGCAACAGTTTAGCAGATACGCAGTATTTT
abundance: -; d_gene: TRBD2; v_gene: TRBV7-2; len: 16; j_gene: TRBJ2-1; CDR3aa: CASSTQPSGVYNEQFF; CDR3nt: TGTGCCAGCAGCACCCAGCCTAGCGGGGTCTACAATGAGCAGTTCTTC
abundance: -; d_gene: -; v_gene: TRBV19; len: 14; j_gene: TRBJ1-3; CDR3aa: CASHVTGTGNTIYF; CDR3nt: TGTGCCAGTCACGTTACAGGGACTGGAAACACCATATATTTT
abundance: -; d_gene: -; v_gene: TRBV6-5; len: 14; j_gene: TRBJ1-2; CDR3aa: CASSTGQLSRSYTF; CDR3nt: TGTGCCAGCAGTACCGGACAGCTTTCTAGGAGCTACACCTTC
abundance: -; d_gene: -; v_gene: TRBV5-1; len: 14; j_gene: TRBJ2-1; CDR3aa: CASSHPGLPWRQFF; CDR3nt: TGCGCCAGCAGCCACCCGGGACTCCCGTGGAGGCAGTTCTTC
abundance: -; d_gene: -; v_gene: TRBV5-6; len: 16; j_gene: TRBJ1-3; CDR3aa: CASSLRGFGSGNTIYF; CDR3nt: TGTGCCAGCAGCTTGCGGGGGTTTGGCTCTGGAAACACCATATATTTT
abundance: -; d_gene: -; v_gene: TRBV6-5; len: 14; j_gene: TRBJ1-3; CDR3aa: CASSKQGTGNTIYF; CDR3nt: TGTGCCAGCAGTAAACAGGGTACTGGAAACACCATATATTTT
abundance: -; d_gene: TRBD2; v_gene: TRBV7-2; len: 14; j_gene: TRBJ2-7; CDR3aa: CASMLQGGGYEQYF; CDR3nt: TGTGCCAGCATGCTCCAGGGCGGGGGGTACGAGCAGTACTTC
abundance: few; d_gene: -; v_gene: TRBV14; len: 13; j_gene: TRBJ2-5; CDR3aa: CASSQDRAETQYF; CDR3nt: TGTGCCAGCAGCCAAGACAGGGCAGAGACCCAGTACTTC
abundance: -; d_gene: -; v_gene: TRBV9; len: 17; j_gene: TRBJ1-5; CDR3aa: CASSEGDKLSLNQPQHF; CDR3nt: TGTGCCAGCAGCGAGGGGGACAAGCTTTCCCTGAATCAGCCCCAGCATTTT
abundance: -; d_gene: -; v_gene: TRBV9; len: 16; j_gene: TRBJ2-7; CDR3aa: CASSVGAVDASYEQYF; CDR3nt: TGTGCCAGCAGCGTAGGAGCGGTCGACGCGTCCTACGAGCAGTACTTC
abundance: -; d_gene: TRBD1; v_gene: TRBV29-1; len: 14; j_gene: TRBJ1-2; CDR3aa: CSVEDAGGAYGYTF; CDR3nt: TGCAGCGTTGAAGATGCAGGGGGCGCCTATGGCTACACCTTC
abundance: -; d_gene: -; v_gene: TRBV4-3; len: 14; j_gene: TRBJ1-2; CDR3aa: CASSQVTDRYGYTF; CDR3nt: TGCGCCAGCAGCCAAGTTACAGACCGATATGGCTACACCTTC
abundance: -; d_gene: TRBD2; v_gene: TRBV2; len: 15; j_gene: TRBJ2-1; CDR3aa: CASSGAGAPYNEQFF; CDR3nt: TGTGCCAGCAGTGGAGCGGGAGCCCCTTACAATGAGCAGTTCTTC
abundance: once; d_gene: -; v_gene: TRBV7-9; len: 11; j_gene: TRBJ2-5; CDR3aa: CASSPGETQYF; CDR3nt: TGTGCCAGCAGTCCGGGAGAGACCCAGTACTTC